This TCR beta chain emerged from a study of human T cells and chemical hapten exposure. Study-wide results and caveats: No shift was seen in TCRs above 1 in 1000 frequency with DPC sensitization.

Time point defined: healthy volunteer bleed at 6 weeks. Unseparated into fractions, whole blood served as the source from which total RNA was extracted. Note on this clonotype: Its antigen is unidentified.

Germline values: CDR1 SQVTM, CDR2 ANQGSEA. This CDR3 comprises 12 residues. V shed 5 bases and J shed 2 bases, with 9 bases lying between them. The study used a library that attached unique molecular identifiers to individual cDNA molecules. Original processing notes: TCRs per sample had a median of around 98,000 and ranged from about 23,224 to 690,600. Each CDR3 protein gets one entry after TCRdb re-called the RACE reads with MiXCR. What appears here as the V and J calls and clone size reflects TCRdb's work, not the paper's. The table records approximately 79,000 distinct CDR3 sequences, about 8.6% of them present only once.

The source is a male donor in good health. Some clones in this sample may be carry-over from other donors' samples. The V and J genes are TRBV29-1 and TRBJ1-2; D gene uncertain. Sequences were obtained from whole blood. In nucleotides, the CDR3 is TGCAGCGTTCCCGGGAACAACTATGGCTACACCTTC. Translating it yields CSVPGNNYGYTF.